Presented here are 23 T cell receptor beta chains from one specimen sequenced in a study of T cell repertoires in cytomegalovirus infection. MiXCR, applied by TCRdb to the reads, yields one record per CDR3 protein. The sample holds 550,000 to 850,000 distinct CDR3 sequences; around a third are singletons and the top ten take around a sixth. These receptors' antigens are unknown. The starting material was cultured PBMCs, obtained from culture after CMV antigen stimulation. All receptors come from a human donor in good health (CMV status not recorded). Some clones in this sample may be carry-over from other donors' samples.

This chain uses TRBV7-8 with TRBJ2-7; D is undetermined. Trimming left V 3 bases short and J 6 bases short, with 6 bases between. Germline values: CDR1 SGHVS, CDR2 FQNEAQ. There are 11 residues in the CDR3. The CDR3 DNA reads as TGTGCCAGCAGCTTTAGACGCGAGCAGTACTTC. Protein product: CASSFRREQYF.

J is TRBJ1-2 and V is TRBV7-9; possibly TRBD1 for D (5 bases). The CDR3 loop spans 14 amino acids. V was pared by 3 bases and J by 11 bases, with 19 bases between. Per germline, CDR1 SEHNR and CDR2 FQNEAQ (reference sequence). Here the CDR3 reads CASSFLGHTPGYTF. CDR3 DNA: TGTGCCAGCAGCTTCCTAGGACACACTCCTGGGTACACCTTC.

The chain carries TRBV7-2 and TRBJ2-7; D not resolved. V lost 5 bases to trimming and J lost 3 bases, with 8 bases between them. The CDR3 has 12 amino acids. Germline assignment: CDR1 SGHTA and CDR2 FQGNSA. Written as DNA, the CDR3 is TGTGCCAGCAGCGCGGCGGACTACGAGCAGTACTTC. Residues: CASSAADYEQYF.

The table lists this clonotype with a few counts. The rearrangement uses TRBV7-9 and TRBJ1-2; no clear D gene. The length of the CDR3 is 14 residues. Germline V gene data show CDR1 as SEHNR and CDR2 as FQNEAQ (reference sequence). The V end was cut by 1 base, the J end by 2 bases, with 8 bases between. CDR3 loop: CASSLDDKNYGYTF. The CDR3 DNA reads TGTGCCAGCAGCTTAGATGACAAAAACTATGGCTACACCTTC.

This chain links TRBV19 with TRBJ1-6, with TRBD1 identical over 8 bases. V lost 4 bases and J lost 8; bases outside the gene matches: 4. The CDR3 is made up of 14 amino acids. The germline V gene encodes CDR1 LNHDA and CDR2 SQIVND (reference sequence). The CDR3 nucleotides read TGTGCCAGTAGTAGGGGACAGGAATATTCACCCCTCCACTTT. The encoded protein is CASSRGQEYSPLHF.

This rearrangement joins TRBV5-1 to TRBJ2-1, with 11 bases identical to TRBD2. Germline loops: CDR1 SGHRS, CDR2 YFSETQ. V lost 4 bases, J lost 5 bases, and 8 bases stayed unmatched. This CDR3 is built from 16 residues. The chain's CDR3 is CASSPLLAGVNNEQFF. CDR3 DNA: TGCGCCAGCAGCCCATTACTAGCGGGAGTCAACAATGAGCAGTTCTTC.

The V gene is TRBV5-6, the J gene TRBJ2-1, with D unclear. CDR1 is SGHDT and CDR2 is YYEEEE in the germline V gene. V lost 3 bases to trimming and J lost 4 bases, with 8 bases between them. The CDR3 sequence is 13 residues long. CDR3: CASSWEEYNEQFF. CDR3 sequence (DNA): TGTGCCAGCAGCTGGGAAGAGTACAATGAGCAGTTCTTC.

This clonotype was picked up a small number of times. In DNA, the CDR3 is TGTGCCAGCGGACCGACAGTCCAGCCCCAGCATTTT. This translates into CASGPTVQPQHF. The V gene is TRBV27, the J gene TRBJ1-5; D might be TRBD1 (5 bases). V was cut by 8 bases and J by 7 bases, with 12 bases left in between. The CDR3 has 12 residues. Germline CDR1 reads MNHEY; CDR2 reads SMNVEV (reference sequence).

This clonotype has only a few counts. V and J are TRBV10-3 and TRBJ2-3; 9 positions agree with TRBD2. V lost 5 bases and J lost 0; bases outside the gene matches: 6. CDR3 length equals 16 residues. CDR1 is ENHRY, CDR2 SYGVKD, per germline. In DNA form, the CDR3 reads TGTGCCATCAGTCCCTCGACTAGCGGAAGCACAGATACGCAGTATTTT. Translated: CAISPSTSGSTDTQYF.

The rearrangement joins TRBV7-4 to TRBJ2-5; 10 nucleotides match TRBD1. The CDR3 extends over 15 amino acids. Trimming removed 5 bases from V and 5 bases from J; junction bases left unmatched: 8. Germline assignment: CDR1 SGHVT and CDR2 SQSDAQ. CDR3 DNA: TGTGCCAGCAGCGACGACAGGGGGCGAAGGGAGACCCAGTACTTC. This codes for CASSDDRGRRETQYF.

J is TRBJ1-3 and V is TRBV7-3; D not resolved. The CDR3 has 16 residues. The V gene's germline CDR1 is SGHTA and CDR2 FQGTGA. V was clipped by 4 bases and J by 4 bases, with 17 bases between them. The CDR3 protein is CASSYFFSVGGNTIYF. The CDR3 nucleotides are TGTGCCAGCAGCTATTTTTTTTCAGTAGGAGGAAACACCATATATTTT.

The chain employs TRBV5-4 and TRBJ1-1, with D tentatively TRBD1 (5 bases). The CDR3 is 13 residues long. The germline V and J ends were trimmed by 0 bases and 5 bases, with 8 bases remaining between them. In germline, CDR1 is SGHNT, CDR2 YYREEE (reference sequence). Here the CDR3 DNA reads TGTGCCAGCAGCTTGGAATGGGGGACTGAAGCTTTCTTT. Amino acid sequence: CASSLEWGTEAFF.

The CDR3 loop is CSARDPGGGYNEQFF. The CDR3, as DNA: TGCAGTGCTAGAGATCCGGGCGGGGGGTACAATGAGCAGTTCTTC. This sequence joins TRBV20-1 and TRBJ2-1; TRBD2 agrees at 8 bases. V gave up 0 bases and J gave up 4 bases; unmatched junction bases: 5. The CDR3 extends over 15 amino acids. In germline, CDR1 is DFQATT, CDR2 SNEGSKA (reference sequence).

There are a few counts of this clonotype. The CDR3 spells CASSFDRDGTYEQYF. For the CDR3, the DNA is TGTGCCAGCAGCTTTGACCGGGACGGTACCTACGAGCAGTACTTC. This rearrangement joins TRBV7-8 to TRBJ2-7, with D tentatively TRBD1 or TRBD2 (5 bases each). The CDR3 extends over 15 amino acids. Germline V gene lookup returns CDR1 SGHVS and CDR2 FQNEAQ. V was shortened by 3 bases and J by 2 bases, with 14 bases between the two germline ends.

The chain links TRBV12-3 or TRBV12-4 to TRBJ2-3; D is ambiguous. The CDR3 totals 15 residues. With 1 base removed from V and 1 base from J, the gap between germline ends came to 9 bases. The CDR3 spells CASSLGPLGTDTQYF. In DNA, the CDR3 is TGTGCCAGCAGTTTAGGGCCTCTAGGCACAGATACGCAGTATTTT.

The chain uses TRBV4-3 and TRBJ2-1, with 9 positions matching TRBD2. Trimming at V came to 3 bases and at J to 7 bases, leaving 13 bases not matched to a gene. The CDR3 is 17 residues long. Germline V lookup: CDR1 LGHNA, CDR2 YSLEER. CDR3 bases: TGCGCCAGCAGCCATATCCCTGGGGCTAGCGGGATAAATGAGCAGTTCTTC. As protein: CASSHIPGASGINEQFF.

The rearrangement uses TRBV20-1 and TRBJ1-1; no reliable D call. The CDR3 length is 15 residues. Deletions cut 2 bases from V and 4 bases from J, with 17 bases between. In germline, CDR1 is DFQATT, CDR2 SNEGSKA (reference sequence). This CDR3 is CSARRAEGWGTEAFF. For the CDR3, the DNA is TGCAGTGCTAGAAGGGCAGAGGGTTGGGGCACTGAAGCTTTCTTT.

This clonotype has more than one count but fewer than ten. J is TRBJ1-1 and V is TRBV7-2; tentative D call: TRBD1 (5 bases). CDR1 is SGHTA, CDR2 FQGNSA, per germline. Trimming pared 5 bases from V and 0 bases from J, leaving 19 bases between. This CDR3 has 17 amino acids. CDR3 coding DNA: TGTGCCAGCAGCACCCCTCTAAGGGGCCGCATGAACACTGAAGCTTTCTTT. Encoded protein: CASSTPLRGRMNTEAFF.

V is TRBV14 and J is TRBJ2-7; 7 nucleotides match TRBD1. Germline CDR1 reads SGHDN; CDR2 reads FVKESK. CDR3 size: 14 residues. After removal of 0 bases from V and 3 bases from J, the junction contained 2 bases not matched to a gene. CDR3 DNA sequence: TGTGCCAGCAGCCAAGACAGGGGGTTCTACGAGCAGTACTTC. Translated, it gives CASSQDRGFYEQYF.

In its sample, this clonotype was seen a few times. The rearrangement links TRBV11-2 to TRBJ1-1; 7 bases match TRBD1. From germline, CDR1 is SGHAT and CDR2 FQNNGV. With V trimmed by 5 bases and J by 9 bases, 9 bases remained unmatched. CDR3 size: 13 residues. The DNA of the CDR3 is TGTGCCAGCAGCCGCCGGGACAGAGAAAAAGCTTTCTTT. This codes for CASSRRDREKAFF.

This clonotype was counted between two and nine times. The chain links TRBV20-1 to TRBJ2-4; TRBD2 matches at 13 bases. V was clipped by 6 bases and J by 6 bases; unmatched bases: 8. This CDR3 contains 15 residues. CDR1 and CDR2 from the germline V gene are DFQATT and SNEGSKA (reference sequence). Here the CDR3 DNA reads TGCAGTGCCCCGGGACTAGCGGGGCCAGGAAACATTCAGTACTTC. Protein product: CSAPGLAGPGNIQYF.

This clonotype was picked up many times. V gene TRBV7-2 combines with J gene TRBJ2-1; TRBD2 matches at 7 bases. V lost 4 bases, J lost 5 bases, and 11 bases stayed unmatched. Germline V gene data show CDR1 as SGHTA and CDR2 as FQGNSA. There are 16 residues in the CDR3. For the CDR3, the DNA is TGTGCCAGCAGCTCCCCCCTCCGGGACTACGACAATGAGCAGTTCTTC. Its translation: CASSSPLRDYDNEQFF.

This chain connects TRBV7-6 to TRBJ2-6; 8 bases fit TRBD1. The junction had 9 bases not matched to a gene; V was cut back by 1 base and J by 4 bases. Germline V gives CDR1 SGHVS, CDR2 FNYEAQ. This CDR3 comprises 18 residues. CDR3 nucleotide sequence: TGTGCCAGCAGCTTAGTGTCAGGGGGCGTTCCCGGGGCCAACGTCCTGACTTTC. It codes for CASSLVSGGVPGANVLTF.